The 3 T cell receptor beta chains reported below all come from one sample, sequenced in a study of regulatory T cells. General study points: Hydrophobic residues at CDR3 positions 6 and 7 were enriched in conventional CD4+ T cells of CD3G-deficient patients.

No antigen has been identified for these receptors. Primers: 52 TRBV forward and 13 TRBJ reverse. This table comes from immunoSEQ multiplex PCR, and its TCRdb copy is limited to in-frame clones, with some not included. Counted here are over 30,000 clones, more than 85% occurring once; the ten biggest clones make up 0.75% to 1%. The sample was conventional CD4+ T cells sorted from blood. The receptors derive from a child between 2 and 9 years old with CD3G deficiency.

The J gene is TRBJ2-1, the V gene TRBV19; the match to TRBD2 covers 7 bases. This CDR3 region has 16 residues. The J segment lost 5 bases and the V segment lost 0 bases, leaving 7 bases of the junction unmatched. Germline CDR1 and CDR2: LNHDA and SQIVND (reference sequence). The DNA of the CDR3 is TGTGCCAGTAGTATAGATCTGGCGGGAGCACACAATGAGCAGTTCTTC. Translation gives CASSIDLAGAHNEQFF.

The V call is TRBV7-9, the J call TRBJ2-1, with D maybe TRBD1 (6 bases). The germline V gene has CDR1 SEHNR and CDR2 FQNEAQ (reference sequence). V was cut by 2 bases and J by 7 bases, with 12 bases left in between. The CDR3 sequence is 14 residues long. The CDR3 loop reads CASSLHQGYNEQFF. The CDR3 DNA follows: TGTGCCAGCAGCTTACACCAGGGGTATAATGAGCAGTTCTTC.

The chain employs TRBV7-3 and TRBJ2-7, with 10 bases aligning to TRBD2. The CDR3 has 15 amino acids. CDR1 SGHTA and CDR2 FQGTGA come from the germline V gene. V was pared by 2 bases and J by 6 bases, with 7 bases of the junction left unmatched. Here the CDR3 DNA reads TGTGCCAGCAGCTTAGTAGGGCTAGCGGGAGCCGAGCAGTACTTC. Translating gives CASSLVGLAGAEQYF.